The rows below give T cell receptor beta chains drawn from one sample of a study of T cell repertoires in cytomegalovirus infection. TCRdb fed the reads into MiXCR, producing one record per CDR3 protein. The table shows about 260,000 distinct CDR3 sequences, with roughly 15% occurring only once. The sequenced sample consisted of PBMCs. Every receptor here comes from a human donor in good health (CMV status not recorded). Some clones in this sample may be carry-over from other donors' samples. CDR3s include the opening cysteine and the closing phenylalanine or tryptophan. A D gene is named only where the DNA matches it firmly. Clone size is stated in some rows and not others, as once, few, many or a class when expanded.

d_gene,v_gene,abundance,j_gene,len,CDR3aa,CDR3nt
-,TRBV7-2,many,TRBJ2-1,15,CASSLRIGSLNEQFF,TGTGCCAGCAGTCTCAGAATAGGCTCTTTAAATGAGCAGTTCTTC
TRBD1,TRBV25-1,-,TRBJ1-2,12,CASRGGEYGYTF,TGTGCCAGCAGAGGGGGCGAGTATGGCTACACCTTC
TRBD2,TRBV12-3/TRBV12-4,many,TRBJ2-7,13,CASMTSATYEQYF,TGTGCCAGCATGACTAGCGCTACCTACGAGCAGTACTTC
-,TRBV4-1,many,TRBJ2-3,16,CASSHPVSGGTDTQYF,TGCGCCAGCAGCCACCCGGTATCGGGGGGCACAGATACGCAGTATTTT
-,TRBV14,-,TRBJ1-6,14,CASSQTKLYSPLHF,TGTGCCAGCAGCCAAACTAAGTTATATTCACCCCTCCACTTT
TRBD2,TRBV7-4,-,TRBJ2-1,15,CASSLSAGGGNEQFF,TGTGCCAGCAGCTTATCAGCGGGAGGTGGCAATGAGCAGTTCTTC
-,TRBV7-6,many,TRBJ2-5,14,CASSLVPGGETQYF,TGTGCCAGCAGCTTAGTTCCCGGGGGAGAGACCCAGTACTTC
-,TRBV4-2,-,TRBJ1-2,13,CASSQGSGDGYTF,TGTGCCAGCAGCCAAGGAAGCGGAGATGGCTACACCTTC
-,TRBV29-1,-,TRBJ1-2,13,CSVEGLGRDGYTF,TGCAGCGTTGAAGGGCTGGGTCGGGATGGCTACACCTTC
-,TRBV18,many,TRBJ1-5,13,CASSPPDQQPQHF,TGTGCCAGCTCACCCCCGGACCAACAGCCCCAGCATTTT
-,TRBV3-1,-,TRBJ1-1,13,CASSPPPGTEAFF,TGTGCCAGCAGCCCCCCCCCTGGCACTGAAGCTTTCTTT
-,TRBV28,many,TRBJ1-1,15,CASSLSGTLNTEAFF,TGTGCCAGCAGTTTATCTGGTACCCTGAACACTGAAGCTTTCTTT
-,TRBV28,-,TRBJ1-2,13,CASNLVLGDGYTF,TGTGCCAGCAACCTTGTTCTTGGGGACGGCTACACCTTC
-,TRBV4-3,few,TRBJ2-2,13,CASSRTVTGELFF,TGCGCCAGCAGCCGGACAGTGACCGGGGAGCTGTTTTTT
-,TRBV10-3,many,TRBJ2-1,15,CATHPQEDTRNEQFF,TGTGCCACCCACCCGCAGGAAGATACTCGCAATGAGCAGTTCTTC
-,TRBV7-9,-,TRBJ2-7,12,CASSIDVYEQYF,TGTGCCAGCAGTATCGACGTCTACGAGCAGTACTTC
-,TRBV7-9,few,TRBJ1-4,16,CASSLARSATNEKLFF,TGTGCCAGCAGCTTAGCGCGGTCGGCAACTAATGAAAAACTGTTTTTT
-,TRBV7-3,many,TRBJ2-7,15,CASSGGGQRAYEQYF,TGTGCCAGCAGCGGAGGGGGACAGCGAGCCTACGAGCAGTACTTC
TRBD2,TRBV7-2,many,TRBJ2-2,17,CASSLLAGGRNTGELFF,TGTGCCAGCAGCCTGCTAGCGGGAGGCCGTAACACCGGGGAGCTGTTTTTT
-,TRBV4-1,-,TRBJ2-2,15,CASSQASTNTGELFF,TGCGCCAGCAGCCAAGCATCGACGAACACCGGGGAGCTGTTTTTT
-,TRBV5-5,few,TRBJ2-1,13,CASSWGRYNEQFF,TGTGCCAGCAGTTGGGGCCGCTACAATGAGCAGTTCTTC
-,TRBV20-1,few,TRBJ1-6,15,CSASSDSLPNSPLHF,TGCAGTGCTAGTTCGGACAGCCTTCCTAATTCACCCCTCCACTTT
-,TRBV20-1,-,TRBJ2-5,12,CSARVSQETQYF,TGCAGTGCTAGAGTCAGCCAAGAGACCCAGTACTTC
-,TRBV7-9,many,TRBJ2-7,13,CASRGGNTYEQYF,TGTGCCAGCAGGGGCGGGAACACCTACGAGCAGTACTTC
-,TRBV24-1,-,TRBJ2-2,15,CATSSQTSSTGELFF,TGTGCCACCAGTTCTCAGACTAGTAGCACCGGGGAGCTGTTTTTT
-,TRBV12-3/TRBV12-4,many,TRBJ1-6,13,CASSDGGPKSLHF,TGTGCCAGCAGTGACGGGGGACCAAAATCCCTCCACTTT
-,TRBV18,few,TRBJ1-1,17,CASSRGPAGLGNTEAFF,TGTGCCAGCTCACGGGGTCCTGCAGGCTTGGGGAACACTGAAGCTTTCTTT
TRBD1,TRBV28,few,TRBJ1-5,15,CASSPPPGTGKPQHF,TGTGCCAGCAGTCCCCCCCCCGGGACAGGGAAGCCCCAGCATTTT
-,TRBV7-3,many,TRBJ2-5,13,CASSTGDQETQYF,TGTGCCAGCAGTACGGGGGACCAAGAGACCCAGTACTTC
-,TRBV27,many,TRBJ2-7,15,CASSLVEGPGYEQYF,TGTGCCAGCAGTTTAGTTGAGGGACCGGGGTACGAGCAGTACTTC
TRBD1,TRBV12-3/TRBV12-4,-,TRBJ1-1,14,CASSQTGGGTEAFF,TGTGCCAGCAGCCAAACAGGGGGAGGTACTGAAGCTTTCTTT
-,TRBV29-1,-,TRBJ2-2,14,CSVEKGIGTGELFF,TGCAGCGTTGAGAAGGGTATTGGCACCGGGGAGCTGTTTTTT
TRBD1,TRBV2,few,TRBJ2-3,15,CASSGAGGATDTQYF,TGTGCCAGCAGTGGGGCAGGGGGCGCAACAGATACGCAGTATTTT
-,TRBV5-6,few,TRBJ2-1,15,CASSLGASEYNEQFF,TGTGCCAGCAGCTTGGGAGCTAGCGAATACAATGAGCAGTTCTTC
-,TRBV7-9,-,TRBJ1-2,12,CASSGLDYGYTF,TGTGCCAGTTCAGGGTTGGACTATGGCTACACCTTC
-,TRBV9,-,TRBJ2-3,12,CASSPRTYTQYF,TGTGCCAGCAGCCCGCGAACATATACGCAGTATTTT
-,TRBV7-2,many,TRBJ2-7,15,CASSLAGGLSYEQYF,TGTGCCAGCAGCTTAGCGGGGGGGCTGTCCTACGAGCAGTACTTC
-,TRBV13,few,TRBJ1-1,16,CASSSTRTDMNTEAFF,TGTGCCAGCAGCTCAACTCGGACAGACATGAACACTGAAGCTTTCTTT
-,TRBV7-6,few,TRBJ2-1,14,CASSLVRGDNEQFF,TGTGCCAGCAGCTTAGTCCGGGGCGACAATGAGCAGTTCTTC
-,TRBV15,few,TRBJ1-2,14,CATSARDAFYGYTF,TGTGCCACCAGCGCCCGGGACGCATTCTATGGCTACACCTTC
TRBD2,TRBV20-1,many,TRBJ2-5,18,CSARDTWTSGRAAETQYF,TGCAGTGCTAGAGATACGTGGACTAGCGGGAGGGCCGCGGAGACCCAGTACTTC
-,TRBV28,few,TRBJ2-1,14,CASSLVGLLVVQFF,TGTGCCAGCAGTTTAGTAGGACTCCTCGTCGTGCAGTTCTTC
-,TRBV11-2,many,TRBJ2-3,17,CASSLVRAGLNTDTQYF,TGTGCCAGCAGCTTAGTCCGGGCAGGGCTGAACACAGATACGCAGTATTTT